This entry concerns a single T cell receptor (beta chain). Its antigen remains unidentified. No base-level quality is on record; no much larger clone is a single base apart. These data are taken from a study of blood T cell repertoires in COVID-19 (dated by TCRdb to 2020 to 2022). Broadly, across the study: The collaborator samples originated in the United States, Italy and Spain and spanned the acute and convalescent phases of COVID-19. The prospective study material was composed of cDNA or gDNA derived from T cells, B-cell-depleted T cells, or PBMCs. The dataset comprised deeply sampled blood TCRbeta repertoires from subjects exposed to, actively infected with, or recovered from COVID-19. A freely available public database, intended as a resource for researchers studying the immune response to SARS-CoV-2, is where the repertoires were released. The samples were drawn from the first 160 participants of the ongoing ImmuneRACE study and from some 1,300 subjects provided by 6 global collaborators. The sample metadata nearly always contained a de-identified subject ID, COVID-19 status, age in years and sex. Where available, HLA class I and class II types were taken from metadata supplied by the sample provider and were not determined by assay-based typing.

The immunoSEQ Assay, a bias-controlled multiplex PCR, was used to amplify TCRbeta CDR3 regions from genomic DNA. Regarding the original processing steps: Nucleated cell counts per sample were estimated from amplification of reference gene primers within the assay. To quantify the absolute abundance of each unique TCRbeta CDR3 rearrangement, sequence reads were collapsed and filtered. For each sample, productive Simpson clonality was calculated by taking the square root of Simpson's diversity index across productive rearrangements. This is the immuneACCESS table as TCRdb keeps it, with only in-frame sequences that have V and J called. A part of the clones is gone; compared with another copy, unresolved V genes explain less than half, and the rest is unexplained. That table gives V, J and clone size, and the DNA gave D and trimming. In this sample the table shows 400,000 to 450,000 clones, around 91% of which occur a single time. Around 1.5% of the sample goes to the ten largest clones.

V is pruned by 3 bases and J by 3 bases, leaving 1 base of the junction without a gene match. CDR1 and CDR2 (SGHTS, YDEGEE) derive from the germline V gene. Reading from cysteine to phenylalanine, the CDR3 counts 13 amino acids. CDR3 DNA only is kept here, 39 bases in frame from base 1. In Seattle, one collaborating source enrolled patients while the infection was active and tracked those patients longitudinally over the course of disease. Collaborating institutions collected whole blood in K2EDTA tubes following their own protocols. For TCRbeta analysis, collaborator samples were shipped as frozen whole blood, as isolated PBMCs, or as DNA extracted from either sample type. On the study overall, not on this receptor specifically: The quantity of clinical and demographic metadata differed by source and by participant and was supplied without curation.

The clonotype was recovered from a woman aged 40 to 50 with COVID-19, enrolled during active disease. The chain joins TRBV5-8 to TRBJ1-1; 8 nucleotides in the junction match TRBD1. Sequencing was done on a sample of peripheral blood. In nucleotide form, the sequence is TGTGCCAGCAGCTCGGACAGGGACACTGAAGCTTTCTTT. It translates to CASSSDRDTEAFF.